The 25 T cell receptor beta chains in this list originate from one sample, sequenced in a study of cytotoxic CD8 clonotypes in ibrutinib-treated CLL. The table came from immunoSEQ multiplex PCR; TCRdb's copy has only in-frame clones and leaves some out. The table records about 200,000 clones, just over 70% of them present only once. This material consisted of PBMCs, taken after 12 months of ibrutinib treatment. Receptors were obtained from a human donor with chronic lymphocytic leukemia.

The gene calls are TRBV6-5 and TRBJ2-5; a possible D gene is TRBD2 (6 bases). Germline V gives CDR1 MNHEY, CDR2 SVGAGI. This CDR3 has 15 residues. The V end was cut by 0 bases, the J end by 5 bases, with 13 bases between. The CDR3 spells CASSYSIGGGETQYF. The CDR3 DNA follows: TGTGCCAGCAGTTACTCGATTGGAGGAGGGGAGACCCAGTACTTC.

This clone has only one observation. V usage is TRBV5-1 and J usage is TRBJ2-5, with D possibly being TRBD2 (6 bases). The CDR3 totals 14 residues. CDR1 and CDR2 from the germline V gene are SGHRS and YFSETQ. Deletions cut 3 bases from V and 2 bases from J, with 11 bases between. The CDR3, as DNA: TGCGCCAGCAGCTCCCACGGGAGACAAGAGACCCAGTACTTC. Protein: CASSSHGRQETQYF.

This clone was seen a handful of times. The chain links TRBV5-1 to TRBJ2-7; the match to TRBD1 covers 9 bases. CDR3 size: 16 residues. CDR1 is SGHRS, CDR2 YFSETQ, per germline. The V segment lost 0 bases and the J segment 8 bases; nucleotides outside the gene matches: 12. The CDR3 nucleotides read TGCGCCAGCAGCTTGGCACCCGGACAGGGGCAGATCCAGCAGTACTTC. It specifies CASSLAPGQGQIQQYF.

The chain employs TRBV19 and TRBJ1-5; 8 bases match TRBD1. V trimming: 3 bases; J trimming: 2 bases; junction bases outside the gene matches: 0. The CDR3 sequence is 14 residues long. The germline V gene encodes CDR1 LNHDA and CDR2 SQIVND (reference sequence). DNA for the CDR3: TGTGCCAGTAGTATGGGACAGGGCAATCAGCCCCAGCATTTT. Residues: CASSMGQGNQPQHF.

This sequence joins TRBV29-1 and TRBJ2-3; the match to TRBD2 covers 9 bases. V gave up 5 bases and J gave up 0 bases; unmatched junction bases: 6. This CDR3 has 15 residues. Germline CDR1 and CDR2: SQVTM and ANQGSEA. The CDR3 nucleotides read TGCAGCGTTCAAGGACTAGCGCCTAGCACAGATACGCAGTATTTT. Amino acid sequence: CSVQGLAPSTDTQYF.

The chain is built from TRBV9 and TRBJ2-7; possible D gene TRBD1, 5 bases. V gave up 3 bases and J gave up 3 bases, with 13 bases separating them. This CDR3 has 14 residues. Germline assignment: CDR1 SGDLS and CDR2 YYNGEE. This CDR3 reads CASSGRTNFYEQYF. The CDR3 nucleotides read TGTGCCAGCAGCGGAAGGACAAACTTCTACGAGCAGTACTTC.

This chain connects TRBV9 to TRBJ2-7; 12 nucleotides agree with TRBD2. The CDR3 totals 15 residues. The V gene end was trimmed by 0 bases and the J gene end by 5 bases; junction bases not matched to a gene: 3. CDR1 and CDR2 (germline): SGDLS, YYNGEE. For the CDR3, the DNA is TGTGCCAGCAGCGTAGCGACTAGCGGGAGACACGAGCAGTACTTC. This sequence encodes CASSVATSGRHEQYF.

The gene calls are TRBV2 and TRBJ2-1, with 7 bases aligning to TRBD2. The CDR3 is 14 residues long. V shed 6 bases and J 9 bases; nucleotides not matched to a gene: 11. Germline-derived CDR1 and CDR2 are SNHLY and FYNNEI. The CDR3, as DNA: TGTGCCAGCAGCTATCTAGTGGGGGGGAGTGAGCAGTTCTTC. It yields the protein CASSYLVGGSEQFF.

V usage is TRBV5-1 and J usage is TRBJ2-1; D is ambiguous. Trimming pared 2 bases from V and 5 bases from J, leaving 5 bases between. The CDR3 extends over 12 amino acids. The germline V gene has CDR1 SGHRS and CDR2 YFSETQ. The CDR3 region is CASSLFDNEQFF. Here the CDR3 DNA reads TGCGCCAGCAGCTTATTCGACAATGAGCAGTTCTTC.

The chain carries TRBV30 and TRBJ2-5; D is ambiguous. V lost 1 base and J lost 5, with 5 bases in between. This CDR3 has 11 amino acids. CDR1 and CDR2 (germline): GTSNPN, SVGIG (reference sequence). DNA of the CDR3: TGTGCCTGGAGTGGGGTTGAGACCCAGTACTTC. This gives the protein CAWSGVETQYF.

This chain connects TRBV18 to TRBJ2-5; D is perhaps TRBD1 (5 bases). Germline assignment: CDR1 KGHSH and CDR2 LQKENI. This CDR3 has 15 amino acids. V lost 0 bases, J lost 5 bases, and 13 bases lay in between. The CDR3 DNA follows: TGTGCCAGCTCACCACCGGGTGGGGCCGTCGAGACCCAGTACTTC. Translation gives CASSPPGGAVETQYF.

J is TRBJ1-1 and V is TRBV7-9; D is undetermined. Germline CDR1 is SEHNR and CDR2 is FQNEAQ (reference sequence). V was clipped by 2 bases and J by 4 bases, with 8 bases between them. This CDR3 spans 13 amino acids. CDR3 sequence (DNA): TGTGCCAGCAGCTTAAGACACGCCACTGAAGCTTTCTTT. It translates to CASSLRHATEAFF. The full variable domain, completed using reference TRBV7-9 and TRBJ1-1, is DTGVSQNPRHKITKRGQNVTFRCDPISEHNRLYWYRQTLGQGPEFLTYFQNEAQLEKSRLLSDRFSAERPKGSFSTLEIQRTEQGDSAMYLCASSLRHATEAFFGQGTRLTVV.

CDR3 amino acids: CASSPRIRLAVNEQFF. CDR3 bases: TGTGCCAGCAGTCCACGCATTAGACTAGCGGTTAATGAGCAGTTCTTC. V and J are TRBV27 and TRBJ2-1; 9 bases are shared with TRBD2. Trimming took 5 bases from V and 7 from J; bases not matched to a gene: 12. The CDR3 contains 16 residues. Germline loops: CDR1 MNHEY, CDR2 SMNVEV (reference sequence).

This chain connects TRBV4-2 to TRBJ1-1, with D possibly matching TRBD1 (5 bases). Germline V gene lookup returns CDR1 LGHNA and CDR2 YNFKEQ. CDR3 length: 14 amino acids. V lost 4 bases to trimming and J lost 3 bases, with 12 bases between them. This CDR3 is CASSPLLGDTEAFF. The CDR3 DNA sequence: TGTGCCAGCAGCCCGTTACTAGGGGACACTGAAGCTTTCTTT.

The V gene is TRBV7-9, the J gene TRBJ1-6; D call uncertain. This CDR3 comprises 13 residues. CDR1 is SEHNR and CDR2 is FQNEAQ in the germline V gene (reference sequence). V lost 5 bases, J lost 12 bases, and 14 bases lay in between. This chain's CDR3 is CASSRTGPGPLHF. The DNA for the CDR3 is TGTGCCAGCAGCCGGACTGGGCCCGGACCCCTCCACTTT.

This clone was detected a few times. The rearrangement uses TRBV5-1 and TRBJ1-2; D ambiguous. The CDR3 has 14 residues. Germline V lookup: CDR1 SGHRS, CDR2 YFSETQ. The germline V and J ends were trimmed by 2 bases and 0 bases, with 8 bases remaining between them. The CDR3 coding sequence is TGCGCCAGCAGCTTCGAAGTAGCTAACTATGGCTACACCTTC. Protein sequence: CASSFEVANYGYTF.

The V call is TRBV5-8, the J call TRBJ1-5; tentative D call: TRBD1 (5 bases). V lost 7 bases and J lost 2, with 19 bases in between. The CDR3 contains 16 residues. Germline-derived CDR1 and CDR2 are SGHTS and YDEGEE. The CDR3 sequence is CASARFGGGGNQPQHF. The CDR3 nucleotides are TGTGCCAGCGCCCGATTCGGGGGTGGGGGCAATCAGCCCCAGCATTTT.

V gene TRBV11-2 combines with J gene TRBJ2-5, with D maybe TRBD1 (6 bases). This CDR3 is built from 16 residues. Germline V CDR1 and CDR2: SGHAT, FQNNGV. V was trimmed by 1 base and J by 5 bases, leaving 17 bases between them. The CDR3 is CASSLVEGFRGETQYF. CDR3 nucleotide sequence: TGTGCCAGCAGCTTAGTCGAGGGCTTTAGGGGGGAGACCCAGTACTTC.

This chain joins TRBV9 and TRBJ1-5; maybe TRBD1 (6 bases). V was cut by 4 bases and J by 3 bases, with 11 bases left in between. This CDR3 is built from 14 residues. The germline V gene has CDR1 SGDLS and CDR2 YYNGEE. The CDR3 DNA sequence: TGTGCCAGCAGCTCGGGGGCAGCCAATCAGCCCCAGCATTTT. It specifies CASSSGAANQPQHF. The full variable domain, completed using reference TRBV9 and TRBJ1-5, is DSGVTQTPKHLITATGQRVTLRCSPRSGDLSVYWYQQSLDQGLQFLIQYYNGEERAKGNILERFSAQQFPDLHSELNLSSLELGDSALYFCASSSGAANQPQHFGDGTRLSIL.

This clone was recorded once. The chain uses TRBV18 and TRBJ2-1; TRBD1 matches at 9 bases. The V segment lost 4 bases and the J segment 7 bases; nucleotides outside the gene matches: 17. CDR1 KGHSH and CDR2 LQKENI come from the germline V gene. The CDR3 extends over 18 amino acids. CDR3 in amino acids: CASSQDTDRGGPGNEQFF. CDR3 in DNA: TGTGCCAGCTCACAAGATACGGACAGGGGAGGTCCTGGAAATGAGCAGTTCTTC.

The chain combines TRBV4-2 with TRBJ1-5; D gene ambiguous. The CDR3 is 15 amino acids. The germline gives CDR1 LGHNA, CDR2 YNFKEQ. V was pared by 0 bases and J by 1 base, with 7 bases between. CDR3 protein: CASSQEGVSNQPQHF. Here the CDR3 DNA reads TGTGCCAGCAGCCAAGAGGGCGTCAGCAATCAGCCCCAGCATTTT.

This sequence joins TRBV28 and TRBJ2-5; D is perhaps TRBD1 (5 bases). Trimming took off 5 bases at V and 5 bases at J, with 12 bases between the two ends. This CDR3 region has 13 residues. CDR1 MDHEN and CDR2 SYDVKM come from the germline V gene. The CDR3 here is CASSPQVRETQYF. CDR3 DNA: TGTGCCAGCAGTCCACAGGTGAGGGAGACCCAGTACTTC.

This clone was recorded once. The CDR3, as DNA: TGTGCCAGCAGTCGATCAGGTTCCGTAAGTGGCGAGCAGTACTTC. It is translated as CASSRSGSVSGEQYF. V is TRBV28 and J is TRBJ2-7, with D uncertain. Deletions cut 5 bases from V and 6 bases from J, with 20 bases between. The CDR3 length is 15 residues. Per germline, CDR1 MDHEN and CDR2 SYDVKM.

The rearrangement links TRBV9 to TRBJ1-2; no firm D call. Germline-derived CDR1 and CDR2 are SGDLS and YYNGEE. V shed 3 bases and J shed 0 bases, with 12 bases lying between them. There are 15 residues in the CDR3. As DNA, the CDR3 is TGTGCCAGCAGCGCAAGGCGGGTAGCTAACTATGGCTACACCTTC. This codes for CASSARRVANYGYTF.

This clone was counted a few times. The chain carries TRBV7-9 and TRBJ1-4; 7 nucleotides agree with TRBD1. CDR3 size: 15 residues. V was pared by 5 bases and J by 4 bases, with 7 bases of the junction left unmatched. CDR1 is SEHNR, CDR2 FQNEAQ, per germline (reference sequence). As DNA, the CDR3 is TGTGCCAGCAGCCGCCCGGGACAGCTTAATGAAAAACTGTTTTTT. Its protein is CASSRPGQLNEKLFF. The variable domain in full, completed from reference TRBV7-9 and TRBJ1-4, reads DTGVSQNPRHKITKRGQNVTFRCDPISEHNRLYWYRQTLGQGPEFLTYFQNEAQLEKSRLLSDRFSAERPKGSFSTLEIQRTEQGDSAMYLCASSRPGQLNEKLFFGSGTQLSVL.